These 8 T cell receptor beta chains originate from one sample sequenced in a study of tumor and adjacent non-tumor tissue in lung cancer. TCRbeta libraries were built with three rounds of nested PCR, modified from ARM-PCR. MiXCR, applied by TCRdb to the multiplex PCR reads, yields one record per CDR3 protein. The sample carries 65,000 to 80,000 distinct CDR3 sequences, roughly 72% recorded once. The template was RNA from unsorted bulk tissue. Sequencing used lung tumor tissue. The receptors derive from a man aged 55-75 years with non-small cell lung cancer.

The chain is built from TRBV5-1 and TRBJ2-2; D is unclear. The length of the CDR3 is 17 residues. Germline V lookup: CDR1 SGHRS, CDR2 YFSETQ. V lost 7 bases, J lost 2 bases, and 21 bases lay in between. The CDR3 reads CASGRRDPISNTGELFF. As DNA, the CDR3 is TGCGCCAGCGGACGGCGCGATCCCATCAGCAACACCGGGGAGCTGTTTTTT.

About this clonotype itself: Given the absence of the conserved phenylalanine or tryptophan at the CDR3 end, a read error is likely. The rearrangement uses TRBV11-3 and TRBJ2-3, with no clear D. Looked up from germline, CDR1 is SGHNT and CDR2 is YENEEA. The CDR3 length is 13 residues. The CDR3 DNA follows: TGTGCCAGGAGCTTAGTCCTCCAAGATACGCAGTATTCT. Its translation: CARSLVLQDTQYS.

Details on this clonotype: The germline gene is not matched at one end of the junction; a read error may be the cause. CDR3 amino acids: CSAPGLAGYNGQFF. The CDR3 DNA reads TGTAGTGCCCCGGGACTAGCGGGTTACAATGGGCAGTTCTTC. The chain links TRBV20-1 to TRBJ2-1; 12 bases are shared with TRBD2. CDR3 length: 14 amino acids. CDR1 is DFQATT and CDR2 is SNEGSKA in the germline V gene (reference sequence).

With respect to this clonotype: The junction and the germline gene differ at one end; a read error may be behind it. This chain uses TRBV7-9 with TRBJ2-5; TRBD1 might be the D (6 bases). Germline values: CDR1 SEHNR, CDR2 FQNEAQ (reference sequence). CDR3 length equals 14 residues. As DNA, the CDR3 is TGTGCTAGCAGGGCTCGGGACAATCAAGAGACCCAGTACTTC. As protein: CASRARDNQETQYF. Filled out from reference TRBV7-9 and TRBJ2-5, the complete variable domain reads DTGVSQNPRHKITKRGQNVTFRCDPISEHNRLYWYRQTLGQGPEFLTYFQNEAQLEKSRLLSDRFSAERPKGSFSTLEIQRTEQGDSAMYLCASRARDNQETQYFGPGTRLLVL.

This chain connects TRBV5-4 to TRBJ1-1; D is ambiguous. Germline CDR1 reads SGHNT; CDR2 reads YYREEE (reference sequence). Trimming shortened V by 5 bases and J by 11 bases, and 19 bases separated the two germline ends. The CDR3 is 13 amino acids. The CDR3 DNA reads as TGTGCCAGCAGAGGAAGCGGAAACATTGAGGCTTTCTTT. It codes for CASRGSGNIEAFF.

On this clonotype itself: The junction and the germline gene differ at one end; a read error may be behind it. V is TRBV12-3 or TRBV12-4 and J is TRBJ1-3; D possibly corresponds to TRBD1 (6 bases). This CDR3 comprises 14 residues. CDR3 DNA: TGTGTCAGCAGCACACAGGGCCTTGGAAACACAATATATTTT. Its protein is CVSSTQGLGNTIYF.

As for this clonotype: The CDR3 carries no conserved terminal phenylalanine or tryptophan, so it likely arises from a read error. This chain links TRBV10-3 with TRBJ2-3; 8 nucleotides align to TRBD2. Germline values: CDR1 ENHRY, CDR2 SYGVKD. Germline trimming cut 4 bases from V and 3 bases from J; bases unmatched to any gene: 3. The CDR3 runs 14 residues. The CDR3 spells CAISAAGVTDTQYL. For the CDR3, the DNA is TGTGCCATCAGTGCAGCGGGAGTGACAGATACGCAGTATCTT.

Concerning this clonotype itself: A junction end diverges from the germline sequence, so it may reflect a read error. CDR3 loop: CASSSQIYTEEPFF. The CDR3, as DNA: TGCGCCAGCAGCTCCCAGATCTACACCGAGGAGCCGTTTTTT. The V gene is TRBV5-1, the J gene TRBJ2-2; no reliable D call. Germline loops: CDR1 SGHRS, CDR2 YFSETQ. The CDR3 consists of 14 residues.